This T cell receptor (beta chain) emerged from a study of blood T cell repertoires in COVID-19. Study-level information: The United States, Italy and Spain supplied acute and convalescent COVID-19 samples. PBMCs, B-cell-depleted T cells, or T cells provided the cDNA or gDNA that made up the material.

Seattle patients were enrolled while actively infected and followed longitudinally. Study processing details: Reference gene primer amplification in the assay estimated nucleated cell counts. Assay used: immunoSEQ multiplex PCR; TCRdb lists only in-frame clones, some missing. V, J and clone size were drawn from that table, and D and trimming were deduced from the DNA. This table has roughly 150,000 clones, approximately 93% appearing once. The sequenced sample was peripheral blood. The receptor was derived from a woman in her sixties with COVID-19, enrolled during active disease.

The CDR3, as DNA: TGCGCCAGCGGAGTAGACGGGAACACTGAAGCTTTCTTT. It yields the protein CASGVDGNTEAFF. The chain joins TRBV4-3 to TRBJ1-1; the D is unclear. CDR1 is LGHNA, CDR2 YSLEER, per germline. Trimming cost V 8 bases and J 1 base, with 11 bases left between them. This CDR3 is 13 amino acids long.